The sequence of this T cell receptor beta chain was determined in a study of T cells in Graves' hyperthyroidism and ophthalmopathy. Lactation, pregnancy, other autoimmune disease or uncontrolled infection excluded patients. There are many counts of this clonotype. Trimming shortened V by 5 bases and J by 0 bases, and 7 bases separated the two germline ends. Germline CDR1 and CDR2: MDHEN and SYDVKM. This CDR3 is 13 amino acids long. TCR beta CDR3 sequences were amplified from RNA transcripts. The HTBI set primed first-round TCR CDR3 RT-PCR. MiXCR, run by TCRdb on the multiplex PCR reads, gives a single entry per CDR3 protein. The sample lists around 690,000 distinct CDR3 sequences, around 15% occurring once.

This clonotype was obtained from a man aged 45 to 65 with Graves' hyperthyroidism. The chain uses TRBV28 and TRBJ1-1; D remains unclear. The sequenced sample consisted of blood. CDR3: CASSPLMNTEAFF. The CDR3 DNA sequence: TGTGCCAGCAGTCCGTTAATGAACACTGAAGCTTTCTTT. Full variable domain (rest looked up from reference TRBV28 and TRBJ1-1): DVKVTQSSRYLVKRTGEKVFLECVQDMDHENMFWYRQDPGLGLRLIYFSYDVKMKEKGDIPEGYSVSREKKERFSLILESASTNQTSMYLCASSPLMNTEAFFGQGTRLTVV.